The 15 T cell receptor beta chains presented below share a single source sample, sequenced in a study of CD8 T cells in ankylosing spondylitis. A single record per CDR3 protein comes from TCRdb applying MiXCR to the 5' RACE reads. The sample includes about 360,000 distinct CDR3 sequences, more than 20% of them seen just once. Sequencing was carried out using blood, either unsorted or a sorted T cell fraction (not recorded which). These receptors were collected from a male donor with ankylosing spondylitis or in good health (not recorded which).

The chain carries TRBV18 and TRBJ2-3, with D possibly being TRBD2 (6 bases). Germline V gene sequence: CDR1 KGHSH, CDR2 LQKENI. The CDR3 length is 17 residues. V was shortened by 4 bases and J by 0 bases, with 17 bases between the two germline ends. The CDR3 protein is CASSLLGTEASTDTQYF. CDR3 bases: TGTGCCAGCTCACTACTTGGGACTGAAGCTAGCACAGATACGCAGTATTTT.

This chain links TRBV7-4 with TRBJ1-4; D gene unclear. Per germline, CDR1 SGHVT and CDR2 SQSDAQ. V lost 3 bases to trimming and J lost 0 bases, with 11 bases between them. The CDR3 loop spans 16 amino acids. Here the CDR3 DNA reads TGTGCCAGCAGCTTGGACTTCTCCGCAACTAATGAAAAACTGTTTTTT. Amino acids: CASSLDFSATNEKLFF.

Only a few counts were recorded for this clonotype. The chain combines TRBV29-1 with TRBJ1-1; 8 bases align to TRBD1. V was clipped by 6 bases and J by 0 bases; unmatched bases: 3. There are 13 residues in the CDR3. Germline V gives CDR1 SQVTM, CDR2 ANQGSEA. CDR3 DNA: TGCAGCGTGGGGGACAGGCTGAACACTGAAGCTTTCTTT. Translated, it gives CSVGDRLNTEAFF. The whole variable domain, filled in from reference TRBV29-1 and TRBJ1-1, reads SAVISQKPSRDICQRGTSLTIQCQVDSQVTMMFWYRQQPGQSLTLIATANQGSEATYESGFVIDKFPISRPNLTFSTLTVSNMSPEDSSIYLCSVGDRLNTEAFFGQGTRLTVV.

This clonotype was recorded a few times. This chain uses TRBV3-1 with TRBJ2-2, with 7 bases that match TRBD2. CDR3 size: 16 residues. Germline-derived CDR1 and CDR2 are LGHDT and YNNKEL (reference sequence). J lost 6 bases, V lost 2 bases, and 9 bases had no gene match. CDR3 DNA: TGTGCCAGCAGCCAACTGGGAGGGGTCGGTGCCGGGGAGCTGTTTTTT. It encodes CASSQLGGVGAGELFF.

The chain joins TRBV11-2 to TRBJ2-5, with 8 bases identical to TRBD2. V gave up 5 bases and J gave up 5 bases; unmatched junction bases: 7. This CDR3 spans 14 amino acids. In germline, CDR1 is SGHAT, CDR2 FQNNGV. CDR3 in amino acids: CASSRTGGAETQYF. CDR3 in DNA: TGTGCCAGCAGCCGAACCGGGGGGGCGGAGACCCAGTACTTC.

On this clonotype: At one end the junction does not follow the germline gene, possibly because of a read error. The chain links TRBV12-3 or TRBV12-4 to TRBJ2-5; D might be TRBD2 (6 bases). The length of the CDR3 is 15 residues. The CDR3 reads CASSLTEAPGEAQYF. CDR3 bases: TGTGCCAGCAGTTTAACAGAGGCCCCGGGAGAGGCCCAGTACTTC.

The chain recombines TRBV18 with TRBJ2-1; D unresolved. CDR1 and CDR2 (germline): KGHSH, LQKENI. The ends were cut back, 5 bases at V and 7 bases at J, with 15 bases in the middle. The CDR3 totals 14 residues. Written as DNA, the CDR3 is TGTGCCAGCTCAAGGTTGGGCCCGGAGAATGAGCAGTTCTTC. Translated: CASSRLGPENEQFF.

V usage is TRBV20-1 and J usage is TRBJ2-7; D possibly corresponds to TRBD2 (6 bases). CDR1 is DFQATT, CDR2 SNEGSKA, per germline (reference sequence). This CDR3 is built from 13 residues. The V and J ends lost 7 bases and 2 bases respectively, with 15 bases between them. CDR3 in DNA: TGCAGTGGGACCGGGACTTATACCTACGAGCAGTACTTC. It yields the protein CSGTGTYTYEQYF.

This clonotype showed up just a few times. This chain links TRBV15 with TRBJ1-5, with a possible D match to TRBD1 (5 bases). Between the trimmed V and J ends, which lost 0 bases and 11 bases, there was a span of 17 bases. The germline CDR1 and CDR2 sequences are LNHNV and YYDKDF (reference sequence). The CDR3 consists of 15 residues. The chain's CDR3 is CATSRDQGALGAQHF. The CDR3 region has the DNA TGTGCCACCAGCAGAGATCAAGGGGCGTTGGGGGCCCAGCATTTT.

The chain uses TRBV27 and TRBJ2-1; no firm D call. V was clipped by 6 bases and J by 4 bases, with 7 bases between them. The length of the CDR3 is 12 residues. Germline CDR1 reads MNHEY; CDR2 reads SMNVEV (reference sequence). The CDR3 DNA reads as TGTGCCAGCAGGGCCGAATACAATGAGCAGTTCTTC. Amino acids: CASRAEYNEQFF.

A few counts support this clonotype. The rearrangement links TRBV7-8 to TRBJ2-2; D is perhaps TRBD2 (6 bases). Germline assignment: CDR1 SGHVS and CDR2 FQNEAQ. V lost 4 bases and J lost 0, with 21 bases in between. This CDR3 region has 19 residues. The chain's CDR3 is CASSSGLEGFGPNTGELFF. The CDR3 bases are TGTGCCAGCAGCTCGGGACTCGAGGGTTTCGGACCGAACACCGGGGAGCTGTTTTTT. The whole variable domain, filled in from reference TRBV7-8 and TRBJ2-2, reads GAGVSQSPRYKVAKRGQDVALRCDPISGHVSLFWYQQALGQGPEFLTYFQNEAQLDKSGLPSDRFFAERPEGSVSTLKIQRTQQEDSAVYLCASSSGLEGFGPNTGELFFGEGSRLTVL.

This clonotype has only a few counts. This chain joins TRBV27 and TRBJ1-5; D not resolved. The CDR3 is 13 residues long. Germline V gene sequence: CDR1 MNHEY, CDR2 SMNVEV (reference sequence). V was shortened by 2 bases and J by 5 bases, with 7 bases between the two germline ends. The CDR3 DNA reads TGTGCCAGCAGTTTAGTAGAGGATCAGCCCCAGCATTTT. Protein sequence: CASSLVEDQPQHF.

V is TRBV5-1 and J is TRBJ2-3; 7 bases align to TRBD1. Germline V gives CDR1 SGHRS, CDR2 YFSETQ. Trimming at V came to 4 bases and at J to 1 base, leaving 9 bases not matched to a gene. The CDR3 is 16 amino acids. The CDR3 protein is CASSLTGDIGTDTQYF. Written as DNA, the CDR3 is TGCGCCAGCAGCCTTACAGGGGACATTGGCACAGATACGCAGTATTTT.

This sequence joins TRBV29-1 and TRBJ2-7, with a tentative D call TRBD1 (5 bases). The CDR3 extends over 14 amino acids. Germline values: CDR1 SQVTM, CDR2 ANQGSEA. The V end lost 4 bases, the J end lost 0 bases, and 13 bases lay between the germline ends. CDR3 DNA sequence: TGCAGCGTTGTAGGGGCTGGCAGCTCCTACGAGCAGTACTTC. This codes for CSVVGAGSSYEQYF.

This clonotype occurred a few times. The V call is TRBV20-1, the J call TRBJ2-1; a weak D match, TRBD1 (6 bases). CDR3 length: 14 residues. Per the germline V gene, CDR1 is DFQATT and CDR2 is SNEGSKA (reference sequence). Trimming removed 0 bases at V and 9 bases at J, with 15 bases between. The CDR3 DNA reads TGCAGTGCTAGAGATGTTCAGGGGTGGGTTGAGCAGTTCTTC. It translates to CSARDVQGWVEQFF.